Presented here are 20 T cell receptor beta chains from one specimen sequenced in a study of T cell repertoires in cytomegalovirus infection. No antigens are known for them. One entry per CDR3 protein, called by TCRdb with MiXCR from the reads. The data hold fewer than 650,000 distinct CDR3 sequences, with about 39% observed a single time. The sequenced sample was cultured PBMCs, obtained from culture after CMV antigen stimulation. These TCRs come from a human donor in good health (CMV status not recorded). Some clones in this sample may be carry-over from other donors' samples.

This clonotype has a handful of counts. The rearrangement links TRBV19 to TRBJ1-5, with a tentative D call TRBD1 (5 bases). CDR1 and CDR2 (germline): LNHDA, SQIVND (reference sequence). V gave up 5 bases and J gave up 5 bases, with 13 bases separating them. This CDR3 region has 14 residues. The CDR3 sequence: CASSRRQTDQPQHF. The CDR3 DNA is TGTGCCAGTAGTCGCCGACAGACCGATCAGCCCCAGCATTTT.

CDR3 nucleotides: TGTGCCAGCAGCCCCTTAGGGGAGCGGGAGGTGTACGAGCAGTACTTC. This sequence encodes CASSPLGEREVYEQYF. This sequence joins TRBV14 and TRBJ2-7; 9 nucleotides agree with TRBD2. The CDR3 runs to 16 residues. After removal of 4 bases from V and 4 bases from J, the junction contained 11 bases not matched to a gene. Germline CDR1 and CDR2: SGHDN and FVKESK. Filled out from reference TRBV14 and TRBJ2-7, the complete variable domain reads EAGVTQFPSHSVIEKGQTVTLRCDPISGHDNLYWYRRVMGKEIKFLLHFVKESKQDESGMPNNRFLAERTGGTYSTLKVQPAELEDSGVYFCASSPLGEREVYEQYFGPGTRLTVT.

This chain connects TRBV12-3 or TRBV12-4 to TRBJ2-2; 15 bases agree with TRBD2. J gave up 2 bases and V 1 base, and 5 bases lay outside the gene matches. This CDR3 is 19 amino acids long. The CDR3 is CASSLVRTSGRDNTGELFF. The DNA of the CDR3 is TGTGCCAGCAGTTTAGTAAGGACTAGCGGGAGGGATAACACCGGGGAGCTGTTTTTT.

Only a few counts were recorded for this clonotype. The chain recombines TRBV11-1 with TRBJ2-5, with 10 bases identical to TRBD2. Germline V gene sequence: CDR1 SGHAT, CDR2 FQDESV (reference sequence). V was clipped by 0 bases and J by 3 bases; unmatched bases: 1. CDR3 length equals 15 residues. The chain's CDR3 is CASSLAGLAEETQYF. CDR3 sequence (DNA): TGTGCCAGCAGCTTAGCTGGACTAGCGGAAGAGACCCAGTACTTC. Variable domain in full (rest from reference TRBV11-1 and TRBJ2-5): EAEVAQSPRYKITEKSQAVAFWCDPISGHATLYWYRQILGQGPELLVQFQDESVVDDSQLPKDRFSAERLKGVDSTLKIQPAELGDSAMYLCASSLAGLAEETQYFGPGTRLLVL.

The chain uses TRBV12-5 and TRBJ1-5, with unresolved D. Germline V gene sequence: CDR1 LGHNT, CDR2 FRNRAP. CDR3 length: 15 residues. V was pared by 0 bases and J by 4 bases, with 10 bases between. CDR3 DNA: TGTGCTAGTGGTTTGGTTGTCGGGGAAAATCAGCCCCAGCATTTT. Its translation is CASGLVVGENQPQHF.

The chain joins TRBV7-2 to TRBJ2-5; 8 nucleotides match TRBD1. Germline assignment: CDR1 SGHTA and CDR2 FQGNSA. V shed 5 bases and J 11 bases; nucleotides not matched to a gene: 7. The CDR3 covers 12 residues. As DNA, the CDR3 is TGTGCCAGCAGCCGACAGGGGTCAGTTCAGTACTTC. Protein: CASSRQGSVQYF.

The chain carries TRBV12-3 or TRBV12-4 and TRBJ2-3; 7 bases are shared with TRBD2. This CDR3 contains 18 residues. J was trimmed by 5 bases and V by 0 bases; bases with no gene match: 14. The CDR3 here is CASSLASMGREHEDTQYF. The DNA of the CDR3 is TGTGCCAGCAGTTTAGCCTCCATGGGGCGGGAGCATGAAGATACGCAGTATTTT.

A few counts support this clonotype. The chain couples TRBV7-2 to TRBJ2-1; 15 bases map to TRBD2. J was trimmed by 10 bases and V by 3 bases; bases with no gene match: 7. Germline V gene lookup returns CDR1 SGHTA and CDR2 FQGNSA. This CDR3 comprises 16 residues. CDR3 loop: CASSLAVGTSGREQFF. The CDR3 DNA is TGTGCCAGCAGCTTGGCCGTGGGGACTAGCGGGAGGGAGCAGTTCTTC. Based on the CDR3 plus reference TRBV7-2 and TRBJ2-1, the full variable domain is GAGVSQSPSNKVTEKGKDVELRCDPISGHTALYWYRQSLGQGLEFLIYFQGNSAPDKSGLPSDRFSAERTGGSVSTLTIQRTQQEDSAVYLCASSLAVGTSGREQFFGPGTRLTVL.

V usage is TRBV7-2 and J usage is TRBJ2-7, with 8 positions matching TRBD1. CDR1 and CDR2 (germline): SGHTA, FQGNSA. Trimming removed 3 bases from V and 5 bases from J; junction bases left unmatched: 6. There are 14 residues in the CDR3. CDR3 nucleotide sequence: TGTGCCAGCAGCTTTATGGGACAGGATGACGAGCAGTACTTC. Translated, it gives CASSFMGQDDEQYF.

V and J are TRBV7-2 and TRBJ2-7; 7 bases match TRBD1. This CDR3 is built from 14 residues. Trimming at V came to 4 bases and at J to 3 bases, leaving 6 bases not matched to a gene. CDR1 is SGHTA and CDR2 is FQGNSA in the germline V gene. DNA for the CDR3: TGTGCCAGCAGCTCCGACAGGGCAAACTACGAGCAGTACTTC. It specifies CASSSDRANYEQYF.

This rearrangement joins TRBV5-6 to TRBJ1-2; unclear D gene. Trimming left V 4 bases short and J 0 bases short, with 16 bases between. CDR3 size: 16 residues. Germline lookup yields CDR1 SGHDT and CDR2 YYEEEE. CDR3 DNA: TGTGCCAGCAGCCACTGGGCCCGACAAGCTAACTATGGCTACACCTTC. This encodes CASSHWARQANYGYTF.

This clonotype was counted a few times. Here the CDR3 DNA reads TGCAGTGCTAACAGGGGGCGCGAGCAGTACTTC. It translates to CSANRGREQYF. The chain recombines TRBV20-1 with TRBJ2-7, with TRBD1 matching 9 bases. From germline, CDR1 is DFQATT and CDR2 SNEGSKA (reference sequence). Unmatched junction bases numbered 1, after V lost 4 bases and J lost 6 bases. The length of the CDR3 is 11 residues.

V is TRBV7-8 and J is TRBJ2-1, with D perhaps matching TRBD2 (6 bases). The germline V gene has CDR1 SGHVS and CDR2 FQNEAQ. The V end lost 1 base, the J end lost 6 bases, and 13 bases lay between the germline ends. The CDR3 sequence is 15 residues long. The CDR3 sequence: CASSLDLRDGNEQFF. The CDR3 DNA sequence: TGTGCCAGCAGCTTAGATCTGCGGGATGGCAATGAGCAGTTCTTC.

V usage is TRBV12-3 or TRBV12-4 and J usage is TRBJ2-4; 9 bases fit TRBD1. With V trimmed by 5 bases and J by 8 bases, 4 bases remained unmatched. The CDR3 spans 13 residues. This CDR3 reads CASSEGQGDIQYF. The DNA for the CDR3 is TGTGCCAGCAGTGAGGGACAGGGCGACATTCAGTACTTC.

This clonotype showed up just a few times. The chain links TRBV7-9 to TRBJ2-7; 7 nucleotides match TRBD1. After removal of 5 bases from V and 3 bases from J, the junction contained 7 bases not matched to a gene. This CDR3 contains 14 residues. Germline V CDR1 and CDR2: SEHNR, FQNEAQ (reference sequence). The CDR3 region has the DNA TGTGCCAGCAGCGTTACAGGGGTGGTCTACGAGCAGTACTTC. Protein sequence: CASSVTGVVYEQYF.

The V gene is TRBV7-2, the J gene TRBJ2-1; D is perhaps TRBD2 (7 bases). CDR1 is SGHTA and CDR2 is FQGNSA in the germline V gene. This CDR3 spans 13 amino acids. The V and J ends lost 3 bases and 13 bases respectively, with 16 bases between them. Written as DNA, the CDR3 is TGTGCCAGCAGCTTTTTCGGGGAGGGGGTCCAGTTCTTC. Its protein product is CASSFFGEGVQFF.

This chain connects TRBV20-1 to TRBJ2-1, with 10 bases that match TRBD2. This CDR3 is built from 16 residues. Germline loops: CDR1 DFQATT, CDR2 SNEGSKA (reference sequence). V gave up 5 bases and J gave up 3 bases; unmatched junction bases: 10. As DNA, the CDR3 is TGCAGTGCTGGGGCCCGGACTAGCGGCCTCTACAATGAGCAGTTCTTC. Translating it yields CSAGARTSGLYNEQFF.

This clonotype was counted only a few times. This sequence joins TRBV12-3 or TRBV12-4 and TRBJ1-2, with D possibly matching TRBD1 (5 bases). The CDR3 runs to 15 residues. V dropped 4 bases and J dropped 7 bases, with 19 bases sitting between them. This CDR3 is CASSSEGREISGYTF. The CDR3 DNA reads TGTGCCAGCAGTTCCGAGGGGCGCGAAATCTCTGGCTACACCTTC.

The chain recombines TRBV4-1 with TRBJ2-7; possibly TRBD1 for D (5 bases). Germline CDR1 reads MGHRA; CDR2 reads YSYEKL. Deletions cut 1 base from V and 5 bases from J, with 15 bases between. CDR3 length equals 15 residues. CDR3: CASSQAFRVSHEQYF. Written as DNA, the CDR3 is TGCGCCAGCAGCCAAGCGTTCAGGGTGTCCCACGAGCAGTACTTC.

V is TRBV5-5 and J is TRBJ1-2; TRBD1 matches 7 bases. CDR1 SGHKS and CDR2 YYEKEE come from the germline V gene (reference sequence). The CDR3 loop spans 14 amino acids. J gave up 2 bases and V 4 bases, and 5 bases lay outside the gene matches. The CDR3 region has the DNA TGTGCCAGCAGCCCCGGGACAGAAAACTATGGCTACACCTTC. Residues: CASSPGTENYGYTF.